Here is one TCR beta chain with its context. Its antigen is currently unknown. After removal of 5 bases from V and 2 bases from J, the junction contained 12 bases not matched to a gene. Germline assignment: CDR1 SGHRS and CDR2 YFSETQ. This CDR3 region has 17 residues. Amplified TCR beta CDR3 regions derived from RNA transcripts. In the first-round RT-PCR of the TCR CDR3, the HTBI primer set was used. A single record per CDR3 protein comes from TCRdb applying MiXCR to the multiplex PCR reads. The table includes 600,000 to 700,000 distinct CDR3 sequences, 45% detected once. The data stem from a study of T cells in Graves' hyperthyroidism and ophthalmopathy. Study results and caveats: Blood also held most thyroid clonotypes expanded beyond 0.001. Model predictions of ophthalmopathy came a median approximately 6.2 months before onset.

The rearrangement joins TRBV5-1 to TRBJ1-3, with TRBD1 matching 8 bases. Sequenced: peripheral blood or thyroid tissue (not recorded which). The receptor comes from an adult man with Graves' disease, either hyperthyroidism or ophthalmopathy (not recorded which). The chain's CDR3 is CASRSHWTGTTGNTIYF. The CDR3 region has the DNA TGCGCCAGCAGGTCTCACTGGACAGGGACAACTGGAAACACCATATATTTT. The full variable domain, completed using reference TRBV5-1 and TRBJ1-3, is KAGVTQTPRYLIKTRGQQVTLSCSPISGHRSVSWYQQTPGQGLQFLFEYFSETQRNKGNFPGRFSGRQFSNSRSEMNVSTLELGDSALYLCASRSHWTGTTGNTIYFGEGSWLTVV.